The present TCR beta chain was sequenced within a study of T cells in Graves' hyperthyroidism and ophthalmopathy. The CDR3 is 14 amino acids. CDR1 SGDLS and CDR2 YYNGEE come from the germline V gene. V lost 0 bases and J lost 6, with 10 bases in between. TCR beta CDR3 sequences were amplified from RNA transcripts. RT-PCR in the first round (using the HTBI primer set) targeted the TCR CDR3. MiXCR, run by TCRdb on the multiplex PCR reads, gives a single entry per CDR3 protein. This table has some 530,000 distinct CDR3 sequences, approximately 23% appearing once. The sequence was collected from a woman between 65 and 79 years old with Graves' ophthalmopathy. This sequence joins TRBV9 and TRBJ2-1; D may be TRBD1 or TRBD2 (5 bases each). The sequenced sample consisted of blood. The CDR3 sequence: CASSVVGRINEQFF. CDR3 DNA: TGTGCCAGCAGCGTAGTGGGACGAATCAATGAGCAGTTCTTC. Supplemented by reference TRBV9 and TRBJ2-1, the full variable domain reads DSGVTQTPKHLITATGQRVTLRCSPRSGDLSVYWYQQSLDQGLQFLIQYYNGEERAKGNILERFSAQQFPDLHSELNLSSLELGDSALYFCASSVVGRINEQFFGPGTRLTVL.